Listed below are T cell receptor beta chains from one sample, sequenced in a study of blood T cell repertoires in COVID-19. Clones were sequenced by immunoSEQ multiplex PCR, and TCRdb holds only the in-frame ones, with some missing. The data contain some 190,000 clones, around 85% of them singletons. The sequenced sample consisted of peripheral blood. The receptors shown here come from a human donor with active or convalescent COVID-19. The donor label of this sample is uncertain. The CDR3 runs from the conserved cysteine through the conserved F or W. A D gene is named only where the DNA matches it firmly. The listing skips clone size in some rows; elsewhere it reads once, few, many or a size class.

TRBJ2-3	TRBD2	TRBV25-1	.	TGTGCCACCTGGACTAGTGGGATAGATACGCAGTATTTT	CATWTSGIDTQYF
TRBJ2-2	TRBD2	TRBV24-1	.	TGTGCCACCAGTGGACCTAGCGGGAGAGTGAACACCGGGGAGCTGTTTTTT	CATSGPSGRVNTGELFF
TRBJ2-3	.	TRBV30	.	TGTGCCTGGAGTTCTGGGGGGGCCACAGATACGCAGTATTTT	CAWSSGGATDTQYF
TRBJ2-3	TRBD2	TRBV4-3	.	TGCGCCAGCAGCCAAATGGCGGGGGGCTCCACAGATACGCAGTATTTT	CASSQMAGGSTDTQYF
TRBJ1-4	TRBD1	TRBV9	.	TGTGCCAGCAGCTCCGGACAGGGGATGCCTAATGAAAAACTGTTTTTT	CASSSGQGMPNEKLFF
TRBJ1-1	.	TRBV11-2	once	TGTGCCAGCAGCCCGGCCCCGGGGTTAGCTGAAGCTTTCTTT	CASSPAPGLAEAFF
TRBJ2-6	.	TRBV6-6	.	TGTGCCAGCAGCCCAGCAGGGATTGGGGCCAACGTCCTGACTTTC	CASSPAGIGANVLTF
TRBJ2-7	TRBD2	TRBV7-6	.	TGTGCCAGCAGCCGGGGGGATTCGGGGGAGCAGTACTTC	CASSRGDSGEQYF
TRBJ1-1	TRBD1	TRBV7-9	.	TGTGCCAGCAGCTCCGGACAGGGGTTTAGTACTGAAGCTTTCTTT	CASSSGQGFSTEAFF
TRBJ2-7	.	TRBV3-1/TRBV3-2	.	TGTGCCAGCAGCCATGGGGGCAACGAGCAGTACTTC	CASSHGGNEQYF
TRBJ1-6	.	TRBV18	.	TGTGCCAGCAGCCCCTCCGGTGCCCCTAATCCCCTCCACTTT	CASSPSGAPNPLHF
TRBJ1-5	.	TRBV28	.	TGTGCCAGCGAACGCGGGGGTCAGCCCCAGCATTTT	CASERGGQPQHF
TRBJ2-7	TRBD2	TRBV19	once	TGTGCCAGCACCTTTAGCGGGGGCCTCTCCTACGAGCAGTACTTC	CASTFSGGLSYEQYF
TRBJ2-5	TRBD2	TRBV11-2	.	TGTGCCAGCAGCCTTCAGCGGGGGGTCGAGACCCAGTACTTC	CASSLQRGVETQYF
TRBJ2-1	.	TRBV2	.	TGTGCCAGCAGTGAAGCCCCCACTCGGGGGAATGAGCAGTTCTTC	CASSEAPTRGNEQFF
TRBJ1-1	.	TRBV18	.	TGTGCCAGCTCACCACCGGGGAGGGTGAACACTGAAGCTTTCTTT	CASSPPGRVNTEAFF
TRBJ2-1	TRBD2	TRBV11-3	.	TGTGCCAGCAGCAGGACTAGCGGGAGACACAATGAGCAGTTCTTC	CASSRTSGRHNEQFF
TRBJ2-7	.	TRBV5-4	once	TGTGCCAGCAGCGCGGACAGCTCGTGGGAGCAGTACTTC	CASSADSSWEQYF
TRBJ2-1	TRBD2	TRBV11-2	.	TGTGCCAGCAGCTTAGCCGCTAGCGGGGGGGGGAATGAGCAGTTCTTC	CASSLAASGGGNEQFF
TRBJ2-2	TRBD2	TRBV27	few	TGTGCCAGCAGTCATACCTTGACTAGCGGGGTTAACACCGGGGAGCTGTTTTTT	CASSHTLTSGVNTGELFF
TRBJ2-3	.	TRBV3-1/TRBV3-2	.	TGTGCCAGCAGCCAAGCGTCCACGCGAACGCAGTATTTT	CASSQASTRTQYF
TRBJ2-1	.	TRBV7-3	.	TGTGCCAGCGGCTTAGGGGCGAGAGAGCAGTTCTTC	CASGLGAREQFF
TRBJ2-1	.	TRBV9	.	TGTGCCAGCAGCGTAGGAGGAACCCACAATGAGCAGTTCTTC	CASSVGGTHNEQFF
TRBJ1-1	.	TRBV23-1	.	TGCGCCAGCAGTCACCGCCATGGGGGGGAGAACACTGAAGCTTTCTTT	CASSHRHGGENTEAFF
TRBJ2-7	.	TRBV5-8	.	TGTGCCAGCCGCCGTCGGTCCTACGAGCAGTACTTC	CASRRRSYEQYF
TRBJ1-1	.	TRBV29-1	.	TGCAGCCCCGTAGGGGAAACTGAAGCTTTCTTT	CSPVGETEAFF
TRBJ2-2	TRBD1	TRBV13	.	TGTGCCAGCAGCCCGAGGGACAGGGGGAACACCGGGGAGCTGTTTTTT	CASSPRDRGNTGELFF
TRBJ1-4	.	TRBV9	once	TGTGCCAGCAGCGTAGGGGCATCAACTAATGAAAAACTGTTTTTT	CASSVGASTNEKLFF
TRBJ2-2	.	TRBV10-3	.	TGTGCCATCAGTGTTGGCGGTGACGGGGAGCTGTTTTTT	CAISVGGDGELFF
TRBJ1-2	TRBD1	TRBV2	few	TGTGCCACCAGAGGCCCAGGGGGCAATGGCTACACCTTC	CATRGPGGNGYTF
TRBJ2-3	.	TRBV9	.	TGTGCCAGCAGCGTAGGTTCCCACGGTGATACGCAGTATTTT	CASSVGSHGDTQYF
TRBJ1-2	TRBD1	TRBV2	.	TGTGCCAGCAGGACAGGGGCTGTGGACTATGGCTACACCTTC	CASRTGAVDYGYTF
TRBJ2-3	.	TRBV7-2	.	TGTGCCAGCAGCCCCTCCGGAGCCACAGATACGCAGTATTTT	CASSPSGATDTQYF
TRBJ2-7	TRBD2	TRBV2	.	TGTGCCAGCAGTGAACAGGGACTAGCGGGAGTCGAGCAGTACTTC	CASSEQGLAGVEQYF
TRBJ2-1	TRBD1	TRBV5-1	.	TGCGCCAGCAGCTTGGCCGGGACAGGGGTCGATGAGCAGTTCTTC	CASSLAGTGVDEQFF